This T cell receptor (beta chain) emerged from a study of shared clonotypes between healthy human individuals. Execution of the assay was at deep level. Libraries were prepared by immunoSEQ multiplex PCR; TCRdb keeps only in-frame clonotypes and omits some of them. The sample contains 2 million to 2.5 million clones, about 92% of which appear only once. Naive CD8 cells lacked CD45RO and underwent positive selection for CCR7, leaving out terminally differentiated effector memory CD45RA+ cells. Notes on the study in general: The low donor count limited represented genetic and exposure-history diversity.

About this clone itself: Its antigen remains unknown.

The origin of this receptor is a man between 18 and 35 years old in good health. Some clones in this sample may be carry-over from other donors' samples. The sequenced material came from naive CD8+ T cells from PBMCs.

The CDR3 sequence is CARPTGIATNEKLFF. The CDR3 coding sequence is TGTGCCAGACCGACAGGGATAGCAACTAATGAAAAACTGTTTTTT. The V and J genes are TRBV6-5 and TRBJ1-4, with 7 bases that match TRBD1. CDR1 MNHEY and CDR2 SVGAGI come from the germline V gene. Trimming at V came to 9 bases and at J to 0 bases, leaving 7 bases not matched to a gene. There are 15 residues in the CDR3.